Following are 5 T cell receptor beta chains from one sample sequenced in a study of monozygotic twins with inflammatory bowel disease (dated by TCRdb to the late 2010s). Library generation was performed with 5' RACE. Instrument on record: Illumina HiSeq 2500. The reads were reprocessed in TCRdb, with one entry per CDR3 protein sequence and no accompanying DNA. The sample has 400,000 to 500,000 distinct CDR3 sequences on record. The ten largest make up approximately 2.3% of the sample. The sequenced sample was blood. The receptor source for this set is a human donor with ulcerative colitis or Crohn's disease, or a healthy co-twin of an affected twin (not recorded which).

The chain carries TRBV5-1 and TRBJ1-1; lacking DNA, the TRBD1 call made by TCRdb goes unchecked. Germline values: CDR1 SGHRS, CDR2 YFSETQ. The CDR3 extends over 15 amino acids. The CDR3 sequence is CASSRGTGPNTEAFF.

The rearrangement uses TRBV29-1 and TRBJ1-5; the D gene TCRdb calls, TRBD1, cannot be checked with no DNA. This CDR3 is 14 amino acids long. Germline assignment: CDR1 SQVTM and CDR2 ANQGSEA. The CDR3 region is CSVTQGGSNQPQHF.

The genes are TRBV5-1 and TRBJ2-2. The germline CDR1 and CDR2 sequences are SGHRS and YFSETQ. CDR3 length: 16 amino acids. CDR3 region: CASSLERRPVTGELFF.

The rearrangement uses TRBV7-9 and TRBJ1-6; TCRdb proposes TRBD1, but this gene call is untestable without DNA. From germline, CDR1 is SEHNR and CDR2 FQNEAQ (reference sequence). The length of the CDR3 is 15 residues. CDR3 amino acids: CASSPGRSYNSPLHF.

The chain joins TRBV9 to TRBJ2-5; the TRBD2 assignment by TCRdb is unverifiable without DNA. Germline CDR1 is SGDLS and CDR2 is YYNGEE. CDR3 length: 19 amino acids. CDR3 region: CASSDAPLAGVKGRETQYF.